The 23 T cell receptor beta chains reported below all come from one sample, sequenced in a study of T cell repertoires in cytomegalovirus infection. For these receptors, no antigen is known. TCRdb reprocessed the reads with MiXCR, giving one entry per CDR3 protein. The sample gives about 120,000 distinct CDR3 sequences, around 10% of which show up once; roughly 31% is in the top ten. The sequenced sample consisted of PBMCs, sequenced either directly or after in vitro stimulation (not recorded which). These receptor sequences come from a human donor in good health (CMV status not recorded). Some clones in this sample may be carry-over from other donors' samples.

The chain links TRBV24-1 to TRBJ1-1; a possible D gene is TRBD1 (6 bases). This CDR3 region has 11 residues. Germline CDR1 reads KGHDR; CDR2 reads SFDVKD. The V end was cut by 1 base, the J end by 14 bases, with 10 bases between. The DNA for the CDR3 is TGTGCCACCAGTGATTTTCAGGGGTGGTTCTTT. Protein sequence: CATSDFQGWFF.

This clonotype was seen only a few times. The chain carries TRBV7-6 and TRBJ2-3; tentative D call: TRBD2 (7 bases). This CDR3 is 17 amino acids long. CDR1 and CDR2 (germline): SGHVS, FNYEAQ. Trimming pared 5 bases from V and 2 bases from J, leaving 20 bases between. The CDR3 DNA sequence: TGTGCCAGCAGCGCCTCCCTGGGAGGGGGAGACACAGATACGCAGTATTTT. It is translated as CASSASLGGGDTDTQYF.

This clonotype has a handful of counts. This chain joins TRBV5-6 and TRBJ2-5, with 7 positions matching TRBD1. This CDR3 comprises 13 residues. The J segment lost 5 bases and the V segment lost 1 base, leaving 2 bases of the junction unmatched. From germline, CDR1 is SGHDT and CDR2 YYEEEE. The CDR3 region is CASSLTDRETQYF. The CDR3 DNA sequence: TGTGCCAGCAGCTTGACGGACAGGGAGACCCAGTACTTC.

The chain joins TRBV6-1 to TRBJ2-1; D is uncertain. In germline, CDR1 is MNHNS, CDR2 SASEGT. This CDR3 spans 12 amino acids. Trimming left V 6 bases short and J 6 bases short, with 9 bases between. CDR3 nucleotide sequence: TGTGCCAGCAGGACCGCATTCAATGAGCAGTTCTTC. Translating gives CASRTAFNEQFF.

The table lists this clonotype with many counts. The V and J genes are TRBV29-1 and TRBJ2-1; possible D gene TRBD2, 6 bases. V lost 2 bases and J 7 bases, leaving 12 bases between the germline ends. CDR3 length: 13 residues. Germline CDR1 reads SQVTM; CDR2 reads ANQGSEA. The CDR3 DNA is TGCAGCGTTGAACTAGCAGGGAGGAATGAGCAGTTCTTC. Translating gives CSVELAGRNEQFF.

This clonotype appeared a few times. V gene TRBV4-3 combines with J gene TRBJ1-1, with TRBD1 as a possible D gene (6 bases). Germline V gene lookup returns CDR1 LGHNA and CDR2 YSLEER. V was clipped by 0 bases and J by 5 bases, with 19 bases between them. The CDR3 is 17 residues long. The chain's CDR3 is CASSQDRWEGGGTEAFF. Here the CDR3 DNA reads TGCGCCAGCAGCCAAGATCGTTGGGAGGGGGGAGGAACTGAAGCTTTCTTT.

This clonotype has ten or more counts. The chain links TRBV12-3 or TRBV12-4 to TRBJ1-1; D is unresolved. V was pared by 1 base and J by 2 bases, with 8 bases between. CDR3 length: 14 amino acids. CDR3 bases: TGTGCCAGCAGTTTAGGGACCTTAAACACTGAAGCTTTCTTT. Protein sequence: CASSLGTLNTEAFF.

Only a few counts were recorded for this clonotype. V usage is TRBV20-1 and J usage is TRBJ2-1; unclear D gene. This CDR3 comprises 11 residues. V was trimmed by 3 bases and J by 9 bases, leaving 9 bases between them. Germline assignment: CDR1 DFQATT and CDR2 SNEGSKA (reference sequence). The CDR3 sequence: CSARAEREQFF. CDR3 DNA: TGCAGTGCTAGGGCAGAACGTGAGCAGTTCTTC.

This clonotype appeared a few times. The chain combines TRBV24-1 with TRBJ2-1; 11 positions match TRBD2. The CDR3 loop spans 15 amino acids. The ends lost 5 bases at V and 6 bases at J; junction bases unmatched: 5. Germline V CDR1 and CDR2: KGHDR, SFDVKD. The CDR3 sequence: CATSARLAGINEQFF. Written as DNA, the CDR3 is TGTGCCACCAGTGCCCGACTAGCGGGAATCAATGAGCAGTTCTTC.

This clonotype was found many times. The chain uses TRBV20-1 and TRBJ2-1; either TRBD1 or TRBD2 may fit D (6 bases each). The CDR3 loop spans 14 amino acids. The germline V gene has CDR1 DFQATT and CDR2 SNEGSKA (reference sequence). Trimming took 0 bases from V and 9 from J, leaving 15 bases between them. CDR3 protein: CSARDGGLWLEQFF. The CDR3 DNA follows: TGCAGTGCTAGAGATGGGGGGCTTTGGCTTGAGCAGTTCTTC.

This clonotype was seen at least ten times. This chain uses TRBV6-1 with TRBJ1-5; D might be TRBD1 (5 bases). The ends were cut back, 6 bases at V and 9 bases at J, with 15 bases in the middle. CDR3 size: 13 residues. Germline V gene lookup returns CDR1 MNHNS and CDR2 SASEGT. The chain's CDR3 is CASRRDGSRPQHF. The CDR3 DNA is TGTGCCAGCAGACGGGACGGCAGTCGGCCCCAGCATTTT.

This clonotype was seen at least ten times. The chain carries TRBV4-1 and TRBJ2-5; 8 bases agree with TRBD2. The CDR3 has 17 residues. Trimming removed 1 base from V and 7 bases from J; junction bases left unmatched: 14. Per germline, CDR1 MGHRA and CDR2 YSYEKL. CDR3 coding DNA: TGCGCCAGCAGCCAAGGACCACTAGCGGTGGGGGACGGGACCCAGTACTTC. Translating gives CASSQGPLAVGDGTQYF.

This clonotype was counted at least ten times. The V call is TRBV19, the J call TRBJ1-1; 7 bases fit TRBD1. This CDR3 contains 14 residues. V shed 3 bases and J 1 base; nucleotides not matched to a gene: 2. CDR1 and CDR2 from the germline V gene are LNHDA and SQIVND (reference sequence). The CDR3 region is CASSMAGGNTEAFF. CDR3 sequence (DNA): TGTGCCAGTAGTATGGCAGGGGGGAACACTGAAGCTTTCTTT.

This chain joins TRBV6-2 or TRBV6-3 and TRBJ2-3; 10 bases fit TRBD2. The ends lost 5 bases at V and 1 base at J; junction bases unmatched: 3. The germline gives CDR1 MNHEY, CDR2 SVGEGT. This CDR3 is 15 amino acids long. Here the CDR3 DNA reads TGTGCCAGCAGTCCAACTAGCGGGGGCACAGATACGCAGTATTTT. This codes for CASSPTSGGTDTQYF.

There are many counts of this clonotype. The CDR3 coding sequence is TGTGCCAGCAGCTTAGACGGACTTCAGTACTTC. This encodes CASSLDGLQYF. The genes are TRBV7-2 and TRBJ2-4; unclear D gene. Germline CDR1 and CDR2: SGHTA and FQGNSA. Trimming removed 1 base from V and 11 bases from J, with 6 bases in between. CDR3 length equals 11 residues.

This clonotype was found a few times. Written as DNA, the CDR3 is TGTGCCAGCAGCGCCGACATGGACGCTTTCTTT. Its protein is CASSADMDAFF. The chain uses TRBV7-9 and TRBJ1-1; unclear D gene. Germline V CDR1 and CDR2: SEHNR, FQNEAQ (reference sequence). V gave up 5 bases and J gave up 11 bases, with 12 bases separating them. The length of the CDR3 is 11 residues.

In its sample, this clonotype was seen many times. The genes are TRBV27 and TRBJ1-6, with TRBD1 matching 8 bases. The CDR3 is 14 residues long. Germline loops: CDR1 MNHEY, CDR2 SMNVEV (reference sequence). The V and J ends lost 8 bases and 10 bases, in that order; junction bases with no gene match: 10. The DNA for the CDR3 is TGTGCCAGCTGTATCGACAGGGGAAGGTCACCCCTCCACTTT. Encoded protein: CASCIDRGRSPLHF.

This clonotype was observed a handful of times. The chain employs TRBV7-2 and TRBJ2-7; D unresolved. V was clipped by 1 base and J by 2 bases, with 6 bases between them. This CDR3 comprises 13 residues. The V gene's germline CDR1 is SGHTA and CDR2 FQGNSA. CDR3 amino acids: CASSLDPPYEQYV. The CDR3, as DNA: TGTGCCAGCAGCTTAGACCCCCCCTACGAGCAGTACGTC.

This clonotype was detected a few times. The genes are TRBV4-1 and TRBJ1-2; D possibly corresponds to TRBD1 (6 bases). The CDR3 runs to 14 residues. Germline V gene data show CDR1 as MGHRA and CDR2 as YSYEKL. The V end was cut by 3 bases, the J end by 8 bases, with 16 bases between. DNA of the CDR3: TGCGCCAGCAGCCAGGACAGCGGAGGGGGGGGCTACACCTTC. Encoded protein: CASSQDSGGGGYTF.

This clonotype occurred many times. The chain links TRBV7-2 to TRBJ1-1; tentatively, D is TRBD1 (5 bases). Germline V gene lookup returns CDR1 SGHTA and CDR2 FQGNSA. The V and J ends lost 5 bases and 4 bases respectively, with 14 bases between them. The CDR3 has 14 amino acids. CDR3 region: CASSRDHGSTEAFF. In DNA form, the CDR3 reads TGTGCCAGCAGCCGGGACCACGGCAGCACTGAAGCTTTCTTT.

This clonotype was recorded many times. This chain links TRBV7-2 with TRBJ1-1; 7 nucleotides align to TRBD1. The germline gives CDR1 SGHTA, CDR2 FQGNSA. The CDR3 length is 16 residues. V lost 0 bases to trimming and J lost 4 bases; unmatched junction nucleotides: 8. CDR3 nucleotides: TGTGCCAGCAGCTTAGCGTGGACAGGCGGGGGCACTGAAGCTTTCTTT. Translation: CASSLAWTGGGTEAFF.

The chain recombines TRBV24-1 with TRBJ2-1; D uncertain. V lost 8 bases and J 5 bases, leaving 12 bases between the germline ends. The CDR3 sequence is 13 residues long. The germline V gene has CDR1 KGHDR and CDR2 SFDVKD. Here the CDR3 reads CATTRTNDNEQFF. The CDR3 coding sequence is TGTGCCACCACCAGAACAAACGACAATGAGCAGTTCTTC.

The J gene is TRBJ1-1, the V gene TRBV4-1, with D perhaps TRBD1 (5 bases). The CDR3 loop spans 13 amino acids. Germline V gene sequence: CDR1 MGHRA, CDR2 YSYEKL. Trimming took off 4 bases at V and 5 bases at J, with 11 bases between the two ends. Written as DNA, the CDR3 is TGCGCCAGCAGCCCGGGGGGTTGGACTGAAGCTTTCTTT. Translated: CASSPGGWTEAFF.